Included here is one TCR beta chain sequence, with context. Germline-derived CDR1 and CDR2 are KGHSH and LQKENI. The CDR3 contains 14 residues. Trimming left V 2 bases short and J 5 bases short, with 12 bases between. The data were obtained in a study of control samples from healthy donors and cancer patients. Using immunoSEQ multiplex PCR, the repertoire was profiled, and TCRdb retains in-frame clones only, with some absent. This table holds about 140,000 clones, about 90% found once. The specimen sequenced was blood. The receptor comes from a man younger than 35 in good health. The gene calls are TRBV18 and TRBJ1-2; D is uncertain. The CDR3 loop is CASSPDQNPYGYTF. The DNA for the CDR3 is TGTGCCAGCTCACCAGACCAAAACCCTTATGGCTACACCTTC.